A single sample gave rise to the 32 T cell receptor beta chains below, sequenced in a study of T cells in localized non-small cell lung cancer. Sequencing was performed with immunoSEQ multiplex PCR; in TCRdb, only in-frame clones are kept and a portion is missing. The sample lists over 70,000 clones, approximately 87% occurring once. Sequenced material: peripheral blood, taken before any cancer treatment. The receptor source for this set is a male donor at least 60 years old with stage III squamous cell lung carcinoma.

The CDR3 nucleotides read TGTGCCAGCAGTTACTCCGGACAGACTGAAGCTTTCTTT. This encodes CASSYSGQTEAFF. The chain uses TRBV6-5 and TRBJ1-1; possible D gene TRBD1, 6 bases. Deletions cut 0 bases from V and 5 bases from J, with 7 bases between. This CDR3 has 13 amino acids. Germline V gene lookup returns CDR1 MNHEY and CDR2 SVGAGI.

This clone was detected once. The chain joins TRBV12-5 to TRBJ2-1; D is ambiguous. The ends were cut back, 1 base at V and 6 bases at J, with 7 bases in the middle. The CDR3 has 13 residues. CDR1 LGHNT and CDR2 FRNRAP come from the germline V gene. CDR3 DNA: TGTGCTAGTGGTTTGGGCAGCTCCAATGAGCAGTTCTTC. Amino acid sequence: CASGLGSSNEQFF.

This clone was counted once. The chain is built from TRBV7-2 and TRBJ2-5; TRBD1 aligns across 9 bases. Germline CDR1 SGHTA, CDR2 FQGNSA. The CDR3 is 14 residues long. The junction had 7 bases not matched to a gene; V was cut back by 6 bases and J by 5 bases. The CDR3 loop is CASRNRGLLETQYF. CDR3 nucleotides: TGTGCCAGCAGAAACAGGGGGCTCTTGGAGACCCAGTACTTC. Looking up the rest from reference TRBV7-2 and TRBJ2-5 gives the full variable domain: GAGVSQSPSNKVTEKGKDVELRCDPISGHTALYWYRQSLGQGLEFLIYFQGNSAPDKSGLPSDRFSAERTGGSVSTLTIQRTQQEDSAVYLCASRNRGLLETQYFGPGTRLLVL.

The chain uses TRBV25-1 and TRBJ1-1; 7 bases align to TRBD1. Germline V gene data show CDR1 as MGHDK and CDR2 as SYGVNS. The junction had 7 bases not matched to a gene; V was cut back by 4 bases and J by 5 bases. This CDR3 region has 14 residues. CDR3 nucleotides: TGTGCCAGCAGTGCGCAGGGGGTTCGGACTGAAGCTTTCTTT. Protein product: CASSAQGVRTEAFF.

The gene calls are TRBV5-6 and TRBJ1-6; 9 positions match TRBD1. The CDR3 extends over 16 amino acids. The germline CDR1 and CDR2 sequences are SGHDT and YYEEEE. J was trimmed by 8 bases and V by 4 bases; bases with no gene match: 10. This CDR3 reads CASSPTGTGRDSPLHF. The CDR3 DNA sequence: TGTGCCAGCAGCCCGACCGGGACAGGGCGGGATTCACCCCTCCACTTT.

The chain is built from TRBV9 and TRBJ2-7; 12 nucleotides align to TRBD1. This CDR3 spans 15 amino acids. CDR1 is SGDLS and CDR2 is YYNGEE in the germline V gene. J was trimmed by 7 bases and V by 3 bases; bases with no gene match: 8. CDR3 sequence: CASSDHGTGGDEQYF. CDR3 nucleotides: TGTGCCAGCAGCGACCACGGGACAGGGGGCGATGAGCAGTACTTC.

This chain links TRBV5-1 with TRBJ2-4; D remains ambiguous. The germline CDR1 and CDR2 sequences are SGHRS and YFSETQ. V was shortened by 1 base and J by 7 bases, with 15 bases between the two germline ends. The CDR3 loop spans 15 amino acids. The CDR3 bases are TGCGCCAGCAGCTTGAGGGCAGGAGAGGTTAACATTCAGTACTTC. Amino acids: CASSLRAGEVNIQYF.

This clone was seen a handful of times. The chain is built from TRBV19 and TRBJ1-6; no reliable D call. CDR1 is LNHDA, CDR2 SQIVND, per germline (reference sequence). V lost 4 bases to trimming and J lost 10 bases, with 20 bases between them. This CDR3 is built from 16 residues. CDR3 sequence: CASSSPSVGANSPLHF. The CDR3, as DNA: TGTGCCAGTAGTAGCCCAAGTGTCGGCGCTAACTCACCCCTCCACTTT.

The rearrangement links TRBV2 to TRBJ1-2; D is ambiguous. The germline CDR1 and CDR2 sequences are SNHLY and FYNNEI. CDR3 length: 13 amino acids. Trimming removed 6 bases from V and 4 bases from J, with 12 bases in between. In DNA form, the CDR3 reads TGTGCCAGCAGCCTCACAGATAGCTATGGCTACACCTTC. It translates to CASSLTDSYGYTF.

The chain couples TRBV19 to TRBJ1-5; 7 nucleotides match TRBD1. Germline V CDR1 and CDR2: LNHDA, SQIVND (reference sequence). This CDR3 has 15 amino acids. V shed 7 bases, J shed 5 bases, and the junction held 11 bases outside the gene matches. CDR3 in DNA: TGTGCCAGTACCCAACAGGGGAGAGAAGATCAGCCCCAGCATTTT. Protein sequence: CASTQQGREDQPQHF.

The chain is built from TRBV30 and TRBJ1-4; D not certain. With 5 bases removed from V and 2 bases from J, the gap between germline ends came to 12 bases. This CDR3 has 14 residues. Germline assignment: CDR1 GTSNPN and CDR2 SVGIG (reference sequence). The DNA of the CDR3 is TGTGCCTGGCGTTCCCCGTGGACTAATGAAAAACTGTTTTTT. This codes for CAWRSPWTNEKLFF.

The rearrangement links TRBV6-5 to TRBJ1-2; no firm D call. There are 11 residues in the CDR3. Deletions cut 2 bases from V and 10 bases from J, with 8 bases between. Germline assignment: CDR1 MNHEY and CDR2 SVGAGI. CDR3 DNA sequence: TGTGCCAGCAGTTACAAGGGATACTACACCTTC. Residues: CASSYKGYYTF.

This chain joins TRBV6-1 and TRBJ2-7; tentatively, D is TRBD1 (6 bases). CDR1 is MNHNS, CDR2 SASEGT, per germline. This CDR3 is 14 amino acids long. The V gene lost 4 bases and the J gene lost 5 bases, with 15 bases spanning the gap. CDR3 in DNA: TGTGCCAGCAGTGGAACAGGGTTAATCCACGAGCAGTACGTC. Protein: CASSGTGLIHEQYV.

The chain links TRBV19 to TRBJ2-3; D gene unclear. V dropped 3 bases and J dropped 4 bases, with 11 bases sitting between them. This CDR3 has 14 residues. Germline V CDR1 and CDR2: LNHDA, SQIVND (reference sequence). In nucleotides, the CDR3 is TGTGCCAGTAGTATTTCCCAGGCGGCAGATACGCAGTATTTT. Translating gives CASSISQAADTQYF.

The chain carries TRBV10-2 and TRBJ2-3, with D possibly TRBD2 on 5 matching bases. V was pared by 8 bases and J by 0 bases, with 15 bases between. Per the germline V gene, CDR1 is WSHSY and CDR2 is SAAADI. This CDR3 has 15 amino acids. As DNA, the CDR3 is TGCGCCAGCCGGAGGTCCCTTCAGAGCACAGATACGCAGTATTTT. It yields the protein CASRRSLQSTDTQYF.

This chain joins TRBV19 and TRBJ1-2, with D possibly being TRBD1 (5 bases). This CDR3 spans 15 amino acids. Trimming removed 5 bases at V and 2 bases at J, with 15 bases between. Germline V gene data show CDR1 as LNHDA and CDR2 as SQIVND (reference sequence). The CDR3: CASSPSPGRNYGYTF. DNA of the CDR3: TGTGCCAGTAGTCCCTCCCCGGGACGGAACTATGGCTACACCTTC.

This rearrangement joins TRBV10-3 to TRBJ1-3; TRBD1 agrees at 7 bases. The CDR3 is made up of 17 amino acids. Trimming removed 7 bases from V and 0 bases from J; junction bases left unmatched: 12. Per germline, CDR1 ENHRY and CDR2 SYGVKD. CDR3 protein: CAITDRTAPFSGNTIYF. DNA of the CDR3: TGTGCCATCACGGACAGGACCGCACCTTTCTCTGGAAACACCATATATTTT.

This chain connects TRBV5-1 to TRBJ1-1, with D perhaps TRBD1 (6 bases). This CDR3 contains 15 residues. Germline-derived CDR1 and CDR2 are SGHRS and YFSETQ. V shed 3 bases and J shed 1 base, with 13 bases lying between them. This CDR3 is CASSWYGGANTEAFF. As DNA, the CDR3 is TGCGCCAGCAGCTGGTACGGGGGGGCGAACACTGAAGCTTTCTTT.

CDR3 bases: TGTGCCAGCAGCTTAGGGGGCAGTACTGAAGCTTTCTTT. Translated, it gives CASSLGGSTEAFF. The chain joins TRBV7-2 to TRBJ1-1; weak D call: TRBD1 (5 bases). CDR1 is SGHTA and CDR2 is FQGNSA in the germline V gene. The CDR3 length is 13 residues. The V gene lost 1 base and the J gene lost 5 bases, with 8 bases spanning the gap.

J is TRBJ1-6 and V is TRBV15; perhaps TRBD1 as D (5 bases). The CDR3 consists of 15 residues. The germline CDR1 and CDR2 sequences are LNHNV and YYDKDF (reference sequence). V shed 0 bases and J shed 13 bases, with 16 bases lying between them. The DNA for the CDR3 is TGTGCCACCAGCAGAGAGGACACGGGTGGGATTCCCCTCCACTTT. It encodes CATSREDTGGIPLHF.

The chain links TRBV7-9 to TRBJ2-3; a possible D gene is TRBD2 (6 bases). This CDR3 region has 15 residues. Trimming cost V 4 bases and J 1 base, with 12 bases left between them. Germline V gene lookup returns CDR1 SEHNR and CDR2 FQNEAQ (reference sequence). For the CDR3, the DNA is TGTGCCAGCAGCTACCGGGACTTACGCACAGATACGCAGTATTTT. Translation gives CASSYRDLRTDTQYF.

The chain recombines TRBV29-1 with TRBJ2-1; D call uncertain. This CDR3 has 10 residues. Germline CDR1 SQVTM, CDR2 ANQGSEA. Here the CDR3 reads CSSGYNEQFF. DNA for the CDR3: TGCAGTTCCGGCTACAATGAGCAGTTCTTC.

This chain joins TRBV5-1 and TRBJ1-1; tentative D call: TRBD1 (6 bases). CDR1 is SGHRS and CDR2 is YFSETQ in the germline V gene. Deletions cut 5 bases from V and 7 bases from J, with 18 bases between. CDR3 size: 14 residues. The CDR3 protein is CASRSDLQGLEAFF. The DNA of the CDR3 is TGCGCCAGCAGGTCGGACCTTCAGGGGCTTGAAGCTTTCTTT.

This clone was seen more than once but under ten times. The chain carries TRBV2 and TRBJ1-1; D is perhaps TRBD1 (6 bases). The V gene's germline CDR1 is SNHLY and CDR2 FYNNEI. With 5 bases removed from V and 13 bases from J, the gap between germline ends came to 20 bases. CDR3 length: 13 amino acids. CDR3 sequence: CASSPRSQGFGFF. The DNA for the CDR3 is TGTGCCAGCAGTCCCCGCTCCCAGGGGTTTGGTTTCTTT.

This chain joins TRBV7-9 and TRBJ1-4; 9 nucleotides match TRBD1. Unmatched junction bases numbered 6, after V lost 5 bases and J lost 8 bases. This CDR3 is 14 amino acids long. Looked up from germline, CDR1 is SEHNR and CDR2 is FQNEAQ (reference sequence). This chain's CDR3 is CASSRGQGGEKLFF. The CDR3 coding sequence is TGTGCCAGCAGCCGGGGACAGGGAGGCGAAAAACTGTTTTTT.

The rearrangement joins TRBV5-1 to TRBJ2-5, with unresolved D. Germline assignment: CDR1 SGHRS and CDR2 YFSETQ. This CDR3 has 14 residues. V lost 3 bases to trimming and J lost 1 base, with 10 bases between them. The CDR3: CASSSTPAQETQYF. CDR3 DNA: TGCGCCAGCAGCTCTACCCCAGCCCAAGAGACCCAGTACTTC.

The gene calls are TRBV6-1 and TRBJ2-2; TRBD1 aligns across 9 bases. Germline-derived CDR1 and CDR2 are MNHNS and SASEGT. J gave up 6 bases and V 1 base, and 0 bases lay outside the gene matches. The CDR3 runs 14 residues. In DNA form, the CDR3 reads TGTGCCAGCAGTGAAGGGACAGGGGCCGGGGAGCTGTTTTTT. Its protein product is CASSEGTGAGELFF.

The rearrangement links TRBV5-6 to TRBJ2-1; the match to TRBD1 covers 7 bases. Trimming at V came to 6 bases and at J to 9 bases, leaving 12 bases not matched to a gene. CDR1 is SGHDT and CDR2 is YYEEEE in the germline V gene. The CDR3 has 14 residues. As DNA, the CDR3 is TGTGCCAGCACCCCGGGACAGACCAATCGTGAGCAGTTCTTC. This encodes CASTPGQTNREQFF. The whole variable domain, remainder taken from reference TRBV5-6 and TRBJ2-1, is DAGVTQSPTHLIKTRGQQVTLRCSPKSGHDTVSWYQQALGQGPQFIFQYYEEEERQRGNFPDRFSGHQFPNYSSELNVNALLLGDSALYLCASTPGQTNREQFFGPGTRLTVL.

The chain carries TRBV10-1 and TRBJ1-2; 9 nucleotides match TRBD1. There are 12 residues in the CDR3. The germline V gene encodes CDR1 WNHNN and CDR2 SYGVQD (reference sequence). Trimming cost V 9 bases and J 2 bases; bases outside gene matches: 1. CDR3 protein: CARGQGNYGYTF. The CDR3 DNA sequence: TGCGCCAGGGGACAGGGCAACTATGGCTACACCTTC.

This clone has only a few counts. V gene TRBV19 combines with J gene TRBJ2-7; D remains ambiguous. The CDR3 totals 12 residues. The germline CDR1 and CDR2 sequences are LNHDA and SQIVND (reference sequence). Trimming left V 6 bases short and J 0 bases short, with 6 bases between. The CDR3 region has the DNA TGTGCCAGTAGCGCTAGCTCCTACGAGCAGTACTTC. Translation: CASSASSYEQYF. The variable domain in full, completed from reference TRBV19 and TRBJ2-7, reads DGGITQSPKYLFRKEGQNVTLSCEQNLNHDAMYWYRQDPGQGLRLIYYSQIVNDFQKGDIAEGYSVSREKKESFPLTVTSAQKNPTAFYLCASSASSYEQYFGPGTRLTVT.

The J gene is TRBJ1-2, the V gene TRBV11-3, with D possibly TRBD1 on 5 matching bases. Looked up from germline, CDR1 is SGHNT and CDR2 is YENEEA. CDR3 length equals 16 residues. V was cut by 3 bases and J by 4 bases, with 18 bases left in between. The CDR3 protein is CASSFLGTAVLYGYTF. CDR3 sequence (DNA): TGTGCCAGCAGCTTCCTAGGGACCGCCGTACTCTATGGCTACACCTTC.

The CDR3 region is CASSLERGGQDTQYF. The CDR3, as DNA: TGTGCCAGCAGCTTAGAGCGGGGGGGCCAAGATACGCAGTATTTT. The chain uses TRBV7-7 and TRBJ2-3, with 10 bases lining up with TRBD2. Germline V gives CDR1 SSHAT, CDR2 FNYEAQ (reference sequence). Trimming at V came to 1 base and at J to 5 bases, leaving 3 bases not matched to a gene. The CDR3 contains 15 residues.